These 31 T cell receptor beta chains were all obtained from the same sample, sequenced in a study of CD8 T cells in ankylosing spondylitis. Their antigens remain unidentified. Notes on the study in general: Characteristic of ankylosing spondylitis blood, it appeared, was a TCR beta motif comprising several highly homologous variants.

TCRdb ran MiXCR on the 5' RACE reads and lists one entry per CDR3 protein. In the table there are more than 600,000 distinct CDR3 sequences, around 19% of which are singletons. The sample comprised blood, either unsorted or a sorted T cell fraction (not recorded which). The receptors were gathered from a male donor with ankylosing spondylitis.

This clonotype was seen a few times. The chain employs TRBV6-2 or TRBV6-3 and TRBJ2-7; the match to TRBD1 covers 8 bases. The length of the CDR3 is 14 residues. Germline loops: CDR1 MNHEY, CDR2 SVGEGT. The trim removed 7 bases at V and 2 bases at J, leaving 7 bases unmatched. CDR3 sequence: CASNPSGQAYEQYF. DNA for the CDR3: TGTGCCAGCAACCCCTCGGGACAGGCCTACGAGCAGTACTTC.

J is TRBJ1-2 and V is TRBV6-5; 10 positions match TRBD1. Germline V gene lookup returns CDR1 MNHEY and CDR2 SVGAGI. The V gene end was trimmed by 10 bases and the J gene end by 7 bases; junction bases not matched to a gene: 12. This CDR3 has 14 amino acids. The CDR3 reads CATISGDRGGGYTF. The CDR3 nucleotides read TGTGCCACCATTTCCGGGGACAGGGGTGGTGGCTACACCTTC.

This chain uses TRBV27 with TRBJ1-2, with D hard to call. CDR1 MNHEY and CDR2 SMNVEV come from the germline V gene (reference sequence). This CDR3 spans 15 amino acids. The V end lost 5 bases, the J end lost 5 bases, and 18 bases lay between the germline ends. The CDR3 loop is CASSLDGLGRYGYTF. In nucleotides, the CDR3 is TGTGCCAGCAGTCTCGACGGGCTGGGGAGGTATGGCTACACCTTC.

This clonotype has a handful of counts. With a much larger clone just one base away, this may be a read error. V usage is TRBV7-2 and J usage is TRBJ2-1, with 7 bases matching TRBD1. This CDR3 contains 15 residues. J was trimmed by 2 bases and V by 2 bases; bases with no gene match: 3. Germline assignment: CDR1 SGHTA and CDR2 FQGNSA. The CDR3 sequence is CASSLQGVPYNEQFF. As DNA, the CDR3 is TGTGCCAGCAGCTTACAGGGGGTCCCCTACAATGAGCAGTTCTTC. Based on the CDR3 plus reference TRBV7-2 and TRBJ2-1, the full variable domain is GAGVSQSPSNKVTEKGKDVELRCDPISGHTALYWYRQSLGQGLEFLIYFQGNSAPDKSGLPSDRFSAERTGGSVSTLTIQRTQQEDSAVYLCASSLQGVPYNEQFFGPGTRLTVL.

This clonotype was picked up a small number of times. V is TRBV12-3 or TRBV12-4 and J is TRBJ2-1; 16 bases map to TRBD2. After removal of 5 bases from V and 4 bases from J, the junction contained 2 bases not matched to a gene. CDR3 length equals 16 residues. The CDR3 DNA is TGTGCCAGCAGTGGGGGACTAGCGGGAGGGTACAATGAGCAGTTCTTC. Encoded protein: CASSGGLAGGYNEQFF.

V gene TRBV29-1 combines with J gene TRBJ2-1; D gene unclear. The CDR3 contains 14 residues. V lost 8 bases, J lost 0 bases, and 14 bases lay in between. The germline V gene encodes CDR1 SQVTM and CDR2 ANQGSEA. CDR3 residues: CSSSTISSYNEQFF. The CDR3 region has the DNA TGCAGCTCCTCGACAATAAGCTCCTACAATGAGCAGTTCTTC.

This clonotype was observed a handful of times. The chain carries TRBV7-2 and TRBJ1-6, with 9 bases lining up with TRBD1. The CDR3 totals 15 residues. V trimming: 5 bases; J trimming: 7 bases; junction bases outside the gene matches: 6. The germline V gene has CDR1 SGHTA and CDR2 FQGNSA. CDR3 in amino acids: CASSRTGDFNSPLHF. In nucleotides, the CDR3 is TGTGCCAGCAGCAGGACAGGGGATTTCAATTCACCCCTCCACTTT.

This clonotype appeared a few times. The V gene is TRBV5-1, the J gene TRBJ2-1; TRBD2 aligns across 11 bases. Germline assignment: CDR1 SGHRS and CDR2 YFSETQ. V lost 0 bases to trimming and J lost 2 bases; unmatched junction nucleotides: 7. The CDR3 runs 18 residues. CDR3 protein: CASSLAIAGGPTYNEQFF. In DNA, the CDR3 is TGCGCCAGCAGCTTGGCCATAGCGGGAGGGCCCACCTACAATGAGCAGTTCTTC.

The chain recombines TRBV12-3 or TRBV12-4 with TRBJ2-7; D is undetermined. The V end was cut by 5 bases, the J end by 2 bases, with 13 bases between. CDR3 length: 14 amino acids. For the CDR3, the DNA is TGTGCCAGCAGTCGAGCCGGGCCCCCCTACGAGCAGTACTTC. This codes for CASSRAGPPYEQYF.

V gene TRBV7-9 combines with J gene TRBJ2-7; 7 bases line up with TRBD1. Germline V gives CDR1 SEHNR, CDR2 FQNEAQ (reference sequence). The CDR3 totals 15 residues. V lost 0 bases to trimming and J lost 3 bases; unmatched junction nucleotides: 5. The DNA of the CDR3 is TGTGCCAGCAGCTTAGCGGGTGGACAGGACTACGAGCAGTACTTC. Its protein product is CASSLAGGQDYEQYF.

This clonotype appeared a few times. J is TRBJ2-5 and V is TRBV29-1; D not resolved. This CDR3 contains 13 residues. CDR1 SQVTM and CDR2 ANQGSEA come from the germline V gene. The germline V and J ends were trimmed by 5 bases and 3 bases, with 13 bases remaining between them. The CDR3 DNA follows: TGCAGCGTTACCGGGTGGTCTGAAGAGACCCAGTACTTC. This gives the protein CSVTGWSEETQYF. Using reference TRBV29-1 and TRBJ2-5 for the parts outside the CDR3, the full variable domain is SAVISQKPSRDICQRGTSLTIQCQVDSQVTMMFWYRQQPGQSLTLIATANQGSEATYESGFVIDKFPISRPNLTFSTLTVSNMSPEDSSIYLCSVTGWSEETQYFGPGTRLLVL.

This chain links TRBV19 with TRBJ2-2; D might be TRBD2 (5 bases). This CDR3 is built from 13 residues. Germline V gene sequence: CDR1 LNHDA, CDR2 SQIVND (reference sequence). The V gene lost 8 bases and the J gene lost 2 bases, with 9 bases spanning the gap. As DNA, the CDR3 is TGTGCCAGTGGCGACTATAACACCGGGGAGCTGTTTTTT. Protein: CASGDYNTGELFF.

The V gene is TRBV4-2, the J gene TRBJ1-4; 10 bases are shared with TRBD1. The CDR3 runs 19 residues. Germline assignment: CDR1 LGHNA and CDR2 YNFKEQ. V was pared by 4 bases and J by 8 bases, with 19 bases of the junction left unmatched. The CDR3 spells CASSPRTGGLIQRGEKLFF. The CDR3 nucleotides are TGTGCCAGCAGCCCCCGGACAGGGGGACTAATTCAAAGAGGGGAAAAACTGTTTTTT.

V and J are TRBV7-8 and TRBJ2-1, with 7 bases fitting TRBD2. CDR3 size: 13 residues. CDR1 and CDR2 from the germline V gene are SGHVS and FQNEAQ. V dropped 4 bases and J dropped 8; count of bases not matched to a gene: 5. The CDR3 here is CASSSPGGDEQFF. The CDR3 nucleotides are TGTGCCAGCAGCTCACCGGGAGGTGATGAGCAGTTCTTC. The full variable domain, rest sourced from reference TRBV7-8 and TRBJ2-1, is GAGVSQSPRYKVAKRGQDVALRCDPISGHVSLFWYQQALGQGPEFLTYFQNEAQLDKSGLPSDRFFAERPEGSVSTLKIQRTQQEDSAVYLCASSSPGGDEQFFGPGTRLTVL.

This clonotype was recorded once. The CDR3 spells CASSPVGGGQPQHF. The CDR3 DNA is TGTGCCAGCAGCCCCGTCGGAGGGGGTCAGCCCCAGCATTTT. The chain is built from TRBV4-2 and TRBJ1-5; D is perhaps TRBD1 (6 bases). The CDR3 is 14 residues long. V was trimmed by 4 bases and J by 6 bases, leaving 13 bases between them. Germline V gene data show CDR1 as LGHNA and CDR2 as YNFKEQ.

J is TRBJ1-4 and V is TRBV20-1; the D is unclear. With 8 bases removed from V and 7 bases from J, the gap between germline ends came to 11 bases. The CDR3 loop spans 11 amino acids. Germline CDR1 and CDR2: DFQATT and SNEGSKA (reference sequence). The CDR3 spells CSSEESEKLFF. CDR3 sequence (DNA): TGCAGTTCTGAGGAGAGTGAAAAACTGTTTTTT.

The chain uses TRBV11-1 and TRBJ2-6; D call uncertain. Germline V gene sequence: CDR1 SGHAT, CDR2 FQDESV (reference sequence). V dropped 3 bases and J dropped 0 bases, with 15 bases sitting between them. This CDR3 is 18 amino acids long. This chain's CDR3 is CASSFTPLPYSGANVLTF. The CDR3 nucleotides read TGTGCCAGCAGCTTTACACCGCTCCCCTACTCTGGGGCCAACGTCCTGACTTTC.

The V and J genes are TRBV2 and TRBJ2-3, with a tentative D call TRBD2 (5 bases). Germline CDR1 is SNHLY and CDR2 is FYNNEI. The CDR3 loop spans 14 amino acids. Deletions cut 4 bases from V and 2 bases from J, with 10 bases between. The CDR3 sequence is CASSAWEYTDTQYF. CDR3 bases: TGTGCCAGCAGTGCTTGGGAGTACACAGATACGCAGTATTTT.

This clonotype showed up just a few times. V usage is TRBV12-3 or TRBV12-4 and J usage is TRBJ1-1; unclear D gene. V gave up 5 bases and J gave up 2 bases, with 18 bases separating them. This CDR3 region has 16 residues. CDR3 loop: CASSPNSLGFNTEAFF. CDR3 DNA sequence: TGTGCCAGCAGTCCCAACAGTCTAGGGTTTAACACTGAAGCTTTCTTT.

The V call is TRBV9, the J call TRBJ2-3; a possible D gene is TRBD2 (5 bases). Germline CDR1 reads SGDLS; CDR2 reads YYNGEE. The CDR3 contains 14 residues. V lost 3 bases, J lost 0 bases, and 8 bases lay in between. The CDR3 bases are TGTGCCAGCAGCGGGGAGCCTAGCACAGATACGCAGTATTTT. It is translated as CASSGEPSTDTQYF.

Here the CDR3 reads CASSQKPNYRYF. CDR3 DNA: TGCGCCAGCAGCCAAAAACCAAACTACAGGTACTTC. V and J are TRBV4-1 and TRBJ2-7; D unresolved. Trimming shortened V by 2 bases and J by 12 bases, and 14 bases separated the two germline ends. This CDR3 is 12 amino acids long. Germline assignment: CDR1 MGHRA and CDR2 YSYEKL.

This clonotype was observed at least ten times. The V call is TRBV9, the J call TRBJ1-1, with D maybe TRBD1 (5 bases). V was cut by 3 bases and J by 10 bases, with 19 bases left in between. Germline CDR1 SGDLS, CDR2 YYNGEE. The CDR3 consists of 14 residues. CDR3 sequence reads: CASSAQRTMGGAFF. Written as DNA, the CDR3 is TGTGCCAGCAGCGCACAACGGACGATGGGGGGAGCTTTCTTT.

This clonotype was recorded at least ten times. The chain employs TRBV12-3 or TRBV12-4 and TRBJ1-5; TRBD1 agrees at 8 bases. Trimming at V came to 4 bases and at J to 5 bases, leaving 1 base not matched to a gene. The CDR3 loop spans 13 amino acids. The CDR3 nucleotides read TGTGCCAGCAGTTACAGGGGGGATCAGCCCCAGCATTTT. It translates to CASSYRGDQPQHF.

This chain links TRBV7-9 with TRBJ2-7, with D possibly being TRBD1 (5 bases). This CDR3 comprises 12 residues. Germline V gene sequence: CDR1 SEHNR, CDR2 FQNEAQ (reference sequence). The germline V and J ends were trimmed by 4 bases and 7 bases, with 11 bases remaining between them. The CDR3 loop is CASSYHPGEQYF. The CDR3 region has the DNA TGTGCCAGCAGCTACCATCCAGGGGAGCAGTACTTC.

Only a few counts were recorded for this clonotype. This rearrangement joins TRBV4-2 to TRBJ2-3, with D tentatively TRBD2 (5 bases). Germline V gene data show CDR1 as LGHNA and CDR2 as YNFKEQ. The V end lost 1 base, the J end lost 4 bases, and 15 bases lay between the germline ends. The CDR3 consists of 16 residues. CDR3 coding DNA: TGTGCCAGCAGCCAAGGAGGAGGTCTAGCATCAGATACGCAGTATTTT. Encoded protein: CASSQGGGLASDTQYF.

In regard to this clonotype: Just one base apart from a much larger clone, this may be a read error. This chain uses TRBV5-1 with TRBJ2-2; no clear D gene. Per germline, CDR1 SGHRS and CDR2 YFSETQ. The CDR3 loop spans 14 amino acids. The CDR3 is CASSLDPNIGELFF. The CDR3 DNA is TGCGCCAGCAGCTTGGACCCCAACATCGGGGAGCTGTTTTTT.

This clonotype has a single count. V and J are TRBV6-1 and TRBJ1-2; tentatively, D is TRBD1 (6 bases). Germline V CDR1 and CDR2: MNHNS, SASEGT. This CDR3 is built from 15 residues. Trimming pared 4 bases from V and 2 bases from J, leaving 14 bases between. CDR3 amino acids: CASSGNRAANYGYTF. The CDR3 DNA reads as TGTGCCAGCAGTGGGAACAGGGCGGCAAACTATGGCTACACCTTC.

In this sample, this clonotype turned up a few times. V usage is TRBV4-3 and J usage is TRBJ2-1, with 13 bases lining up with TRBD2. Germline CDR1 LGHNA, CDR2 YSLEER. The CDR3 loop spans 17 amino acids. V gave up 0 bases and J gave up 8 bases; unmatched junction bases: 7. The CDR3 nucleotides read TGCGCCAGCAGCCAAGATCTGGGACTAGCGGGGTTCGATGAGCAGTTCTTC. It translates to CASSQDLGLAGFDEQFF.

In this sample, this clonotype turned up a few times. J is TRBJ1-1 and V is TRBV7-2; D perhaps matches TRBD1 (5 bases). The V end was cut by 3 bases, the J end by 1 base, with 12 bases between. CDR1 is SGHTA, CDR2 FQGNSA, per germline. This CDR3 spans 15 amino acids. The CDR3 loop is CASSLRTTGNTEAFF. As DNA, the CDR3 is TGTGCCAGCAGCTTGAGGACAACGGGGAACACTGAAGCTTTCTTT.

This clonotype showed up just a few times. The rearrangement joins TRBV29-1 to TRBJ1-1; no clear D. Trimming took off 6 bases at V and 2 bases at J, with 22 bases between the two ends. The CDR3 contains 16 residues. In germline, CDR1 is SQVTM, CDR2 ANQGSEA. CDR3 sequence reads: CSVETGYLDPNTEAFF. The CDR3 bases are TGCAGCGTAGAGACCGGTTATTTGGACCCAAACACTGAAGCTTTCTTT.

The rearrangement uses TRBV12-3 or TRBV12-4 and TRBJ2-5, with D unclear. Trimming cost V 5 bases and J 0 bases, with 7 bases left between them. The CDR3 is 13 residues long. The CDR3, as DNA: TGTGCCAGCAGTCCAGGACACCAAGAGACCCAGTACTTC. It translates to CASSPGHQETQYF.